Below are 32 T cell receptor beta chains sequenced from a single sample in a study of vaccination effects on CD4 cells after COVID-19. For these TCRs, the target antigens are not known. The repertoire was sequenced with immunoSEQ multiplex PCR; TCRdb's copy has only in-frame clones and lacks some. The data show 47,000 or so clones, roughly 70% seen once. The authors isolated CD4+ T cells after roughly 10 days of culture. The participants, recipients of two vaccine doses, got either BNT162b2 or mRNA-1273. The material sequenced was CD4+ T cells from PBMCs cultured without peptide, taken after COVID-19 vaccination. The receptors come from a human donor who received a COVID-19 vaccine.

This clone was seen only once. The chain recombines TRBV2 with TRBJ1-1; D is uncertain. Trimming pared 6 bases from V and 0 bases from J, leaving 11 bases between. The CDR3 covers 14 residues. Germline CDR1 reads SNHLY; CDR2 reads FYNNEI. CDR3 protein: CASRGRRLNTEAFF. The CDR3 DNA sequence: TGTGCCAGCAGGGGGAGACGCCTGAACACTGAAGCTTTCTTT.

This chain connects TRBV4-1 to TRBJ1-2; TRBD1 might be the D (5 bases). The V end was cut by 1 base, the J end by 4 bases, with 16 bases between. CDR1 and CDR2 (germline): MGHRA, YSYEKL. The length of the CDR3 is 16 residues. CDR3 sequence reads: CASSQATGTQIYGYTF. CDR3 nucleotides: TGCGCCAGCAGCCAAGCCACCGGGACGCAGATCTATGGCTACACCTTC.

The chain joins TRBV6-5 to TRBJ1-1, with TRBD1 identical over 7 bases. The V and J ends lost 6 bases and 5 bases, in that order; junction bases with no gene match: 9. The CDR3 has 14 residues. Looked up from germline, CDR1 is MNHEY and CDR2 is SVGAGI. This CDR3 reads CASRAGGGRTEAFF. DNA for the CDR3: TGTGCCAGCAGGGCAGGGGGAGGGCGTACTGAAGCTTTCTTT.

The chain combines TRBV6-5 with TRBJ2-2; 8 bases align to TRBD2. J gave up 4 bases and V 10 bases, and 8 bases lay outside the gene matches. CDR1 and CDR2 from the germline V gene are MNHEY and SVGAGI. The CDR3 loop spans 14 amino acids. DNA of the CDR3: TGTGCCACCCGGCAGGGGACTAGCACCGGGGAGCTGTTTTTT. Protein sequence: CATRQGTSTGELFF.

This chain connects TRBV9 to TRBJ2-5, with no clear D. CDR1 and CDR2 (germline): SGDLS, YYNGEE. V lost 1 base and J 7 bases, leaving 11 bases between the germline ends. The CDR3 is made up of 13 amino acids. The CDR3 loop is CASSVTTPGTQYF. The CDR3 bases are TGTGCCAGCAGCGTAACTACTCCAGGGACCCAGTACTTC.

CDR3 sequence: CASSYSTRLDTQYF. The CDR3 DNA sequence: TGTGCCAGCAGTTATAGTACCCGCTTAGATACGCAGTATTTT. V gene TRBV6-5 combines with J gene TRBJ2-3, with D unresolved. This CDR3 region has 14 residues. Germline V gene sequence: CDR1 MNHEY, CDR2 SVGAGI. Trimming removed 3 bases at V and 5 bases at J, with 12 bases between.

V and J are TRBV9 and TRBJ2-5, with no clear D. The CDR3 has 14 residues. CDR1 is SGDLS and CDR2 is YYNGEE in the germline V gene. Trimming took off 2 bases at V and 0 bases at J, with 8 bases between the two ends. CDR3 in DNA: TGTGCCAGCAGCGTTTTGCCTAACCAAGAGACCCAGTACTTC. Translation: CASSVLPNQETQYF.

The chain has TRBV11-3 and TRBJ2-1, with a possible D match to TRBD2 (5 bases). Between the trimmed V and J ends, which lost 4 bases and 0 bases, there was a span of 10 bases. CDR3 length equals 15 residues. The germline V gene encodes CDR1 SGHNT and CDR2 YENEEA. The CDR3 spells CASSSSGSSYNEQFF. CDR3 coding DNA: TGTGCCAGCAGCTCTTCGGGGAGCTCCTACAATGAGCAGTTCTTC.

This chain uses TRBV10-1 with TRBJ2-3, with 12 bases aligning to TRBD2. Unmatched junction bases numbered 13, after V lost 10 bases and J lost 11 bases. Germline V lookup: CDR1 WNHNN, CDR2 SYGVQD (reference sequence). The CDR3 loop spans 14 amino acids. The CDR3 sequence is CANRLAGGPCRQYF. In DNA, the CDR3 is TGCGCCAACCGCCTAGCGGGAGGGCCCTGTCGGCAGTATTTT.

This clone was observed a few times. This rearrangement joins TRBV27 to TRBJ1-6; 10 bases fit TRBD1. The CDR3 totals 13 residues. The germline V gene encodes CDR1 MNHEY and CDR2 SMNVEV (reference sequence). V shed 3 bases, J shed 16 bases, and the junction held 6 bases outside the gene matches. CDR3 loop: CASSFTGTGELHF. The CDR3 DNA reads TGTGCCAGCAGTTTCACCGGGACAGGGGAACTCCACTTT.

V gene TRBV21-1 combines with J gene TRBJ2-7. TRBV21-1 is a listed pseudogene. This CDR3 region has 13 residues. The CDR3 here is CASGYRSPREQYF. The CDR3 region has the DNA TGTGCCAGCGGCTATAGAAGCCCGCGCGAGCAGTACTTC.

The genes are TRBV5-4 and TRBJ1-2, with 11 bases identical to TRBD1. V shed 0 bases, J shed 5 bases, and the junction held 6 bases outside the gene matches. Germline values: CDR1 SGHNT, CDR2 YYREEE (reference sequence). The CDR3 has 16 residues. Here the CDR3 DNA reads TGTGCCAGCAGCTTGGGGGGGACAGGGGGGAAATATGGCTACACCTTC. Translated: CASSLGGTGGKYGYTF. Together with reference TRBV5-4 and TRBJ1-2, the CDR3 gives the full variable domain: ETGVTQSPTHLIKTRGQQVTLRCSSQSGHNTVSWYQQALGQGPQFIFQYYREEENGRGNFPPRFSGLQFPNYSSELNVNALELDDSALYLCASSLGGTGGKYGYTFGSGTRLTVV.

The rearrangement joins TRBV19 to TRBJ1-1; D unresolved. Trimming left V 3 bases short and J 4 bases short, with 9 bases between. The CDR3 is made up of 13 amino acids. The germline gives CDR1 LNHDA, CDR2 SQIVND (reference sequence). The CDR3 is CASSISIVTEAFF. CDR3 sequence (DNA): TGTGCCAGTAGTATTAGTATCGTCACTGAAGCTTTCTTT.

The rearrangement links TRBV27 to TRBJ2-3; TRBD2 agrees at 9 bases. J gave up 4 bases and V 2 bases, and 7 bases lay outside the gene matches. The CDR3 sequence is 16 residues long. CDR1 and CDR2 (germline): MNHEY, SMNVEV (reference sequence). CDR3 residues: CASSLRLAGKADTQYF. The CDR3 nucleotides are TGTGCCAGCAGTTTAAGGCTAGCGGGGAAGGCAGATACGCAGTATTTT.

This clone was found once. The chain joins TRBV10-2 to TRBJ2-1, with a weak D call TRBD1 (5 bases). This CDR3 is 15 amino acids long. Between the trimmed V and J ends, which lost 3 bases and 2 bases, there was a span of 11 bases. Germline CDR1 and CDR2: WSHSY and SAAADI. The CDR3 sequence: CASSDQGSPYNEQFF. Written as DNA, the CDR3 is TGCGCCAGCAGTGATCAGGGTAGCCCCTACAATGAGCAGTTCTTC.

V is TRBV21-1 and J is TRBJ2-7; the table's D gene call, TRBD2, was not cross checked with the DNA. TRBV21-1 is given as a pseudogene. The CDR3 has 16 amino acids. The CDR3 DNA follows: TGTGCCAGCAGCAAAGCGCTAGCGTGCAGCTCCTACGAGCAGTACTTC. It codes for CASSKALACSSYEQYF.

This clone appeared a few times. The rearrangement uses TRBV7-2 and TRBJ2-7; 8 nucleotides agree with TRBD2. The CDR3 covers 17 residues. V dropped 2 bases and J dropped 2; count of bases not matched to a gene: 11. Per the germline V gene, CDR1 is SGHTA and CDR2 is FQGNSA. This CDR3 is CASSLRAYGRVAYEQYF. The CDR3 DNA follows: TGTGCCAGCAGCTTACGTGCTTACGGGAGGGTTGCCTACGAGCAGTACTTC. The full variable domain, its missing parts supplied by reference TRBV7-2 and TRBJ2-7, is GAGVSQSPSNKVTEKGKDVELRCDPISGHTALYWYRQSLGQGLEFLIYFQGNSAPDKSGLPSDRFSAERTGGSVSTLTIQRTQQEDSAVYLCASSLRAYGRVAYEQYFGPGTRLTVT.

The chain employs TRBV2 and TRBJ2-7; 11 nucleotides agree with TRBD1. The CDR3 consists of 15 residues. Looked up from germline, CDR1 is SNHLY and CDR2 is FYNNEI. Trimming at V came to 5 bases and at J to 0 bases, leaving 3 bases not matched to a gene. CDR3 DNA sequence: TGTGCCAGCAGTCCCGGGACAGGGGGCTCCTACGAGCAGTACTTC. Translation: CASSPGTGGSYEQYF.

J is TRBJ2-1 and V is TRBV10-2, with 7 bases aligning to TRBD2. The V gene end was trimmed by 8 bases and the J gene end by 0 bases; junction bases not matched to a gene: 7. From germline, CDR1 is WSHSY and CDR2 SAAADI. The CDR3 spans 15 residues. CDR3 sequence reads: CASGVSSGSYNEQFF. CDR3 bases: TGCGCCAGCGGAGTATCTAGCGGCTCCTACAATGAGCAGTTCTTC.

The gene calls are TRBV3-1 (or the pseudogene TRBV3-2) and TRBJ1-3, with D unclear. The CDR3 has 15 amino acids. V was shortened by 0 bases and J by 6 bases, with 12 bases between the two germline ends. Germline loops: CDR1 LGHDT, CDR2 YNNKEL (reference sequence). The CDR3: CASSQDLQRQNTIYF. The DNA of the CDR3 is TGTGCCAGCAGCCAAGATCTGCAGAGGCAAAACACCATATATTTT.

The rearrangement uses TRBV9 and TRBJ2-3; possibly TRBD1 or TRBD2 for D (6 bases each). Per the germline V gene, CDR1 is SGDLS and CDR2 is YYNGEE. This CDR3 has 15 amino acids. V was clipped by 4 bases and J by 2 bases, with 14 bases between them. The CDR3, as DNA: TGTGCCAGCAGCCCAGGGGACTTTCCCACAGATACGCAGTATTTT. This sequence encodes CASSPGDFPTDTQYF. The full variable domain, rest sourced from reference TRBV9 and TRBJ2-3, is DSGVTQTPKHLITATGQRVTLRCSPRSGDLSVYWYQQSLDQGLQFLIQYYNGEERAKGNILERFSAQQFPDLHSELNLSSLELGDSALYFCASSPGDFPTDTQYFGPGTRLTVL.

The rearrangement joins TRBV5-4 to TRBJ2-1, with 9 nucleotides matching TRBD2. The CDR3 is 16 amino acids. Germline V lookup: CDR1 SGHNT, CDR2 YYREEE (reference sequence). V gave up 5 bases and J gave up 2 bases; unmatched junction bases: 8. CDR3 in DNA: TGTGCCAGCAGTCCGAAACTAGCGGGCCCCTACAATGAGCAGTTCTTC. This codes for CASSPKLAGPYNEQFF.

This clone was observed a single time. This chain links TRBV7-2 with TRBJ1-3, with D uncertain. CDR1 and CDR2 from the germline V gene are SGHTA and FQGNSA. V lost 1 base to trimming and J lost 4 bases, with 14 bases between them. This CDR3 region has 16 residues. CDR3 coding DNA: TGTGCCAGCAGCTTAGAGTCCTTATCGGTCGGAAACACCATATATTTT. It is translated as CASSLESLSVGNTIYF.

CDR3 protein: CASRGDRGGYNEQFF. In DNA form, the CDR3 reads TGTGCCAGCAGGGGCGACAGGGGTGGCTACAATGAGCAGTTCTTC. The chain combines TRBV2 with TRBJ2-1; TRBD1 matches at 8 bases. V dropped 6 bases and J dropped 3; count of bases not matched to a gene: 7. The CDR3 contains 15 residues. Germline loops: CDR1 SNHLY, CDR2 FYNNEI.

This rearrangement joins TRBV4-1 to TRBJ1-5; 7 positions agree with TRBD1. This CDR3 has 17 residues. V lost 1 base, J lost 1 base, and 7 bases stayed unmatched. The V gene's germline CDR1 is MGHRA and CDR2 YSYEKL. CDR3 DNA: TGCGCCAGCAGCCAAGTGGGGAGGGGGCCGAGCAATCAGCCCCAGCATTTT. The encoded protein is CASSQVGRGPSNQPQHF.

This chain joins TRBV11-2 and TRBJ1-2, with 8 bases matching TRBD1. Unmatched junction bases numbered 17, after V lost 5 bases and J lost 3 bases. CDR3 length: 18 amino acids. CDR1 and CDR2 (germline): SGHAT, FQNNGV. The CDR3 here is CASSPHRGTGRGYYGYTF. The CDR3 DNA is TGTGCCAGCAGCCCACATCGAGGGACAGGTCGGGGGTACTATGGCTACACCTTC.

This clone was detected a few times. The CDR3 DNA sequence: TGTGCCAGCAGTACAAGCCGAATTCCTTATGGCTACACCTTC. Its protein product is CASSTSRIPYGYTF. The V gene is TRBV6-5, the J gene TRBJ1-2; D remains unclear. The V end was cut by 5 bases, the J end by 5 bases, with 15 bases between. Germline-derived CDR1 and CDR2 are MNHEY and SVGAGI. The CDR3 is made up of 14 amino acids.

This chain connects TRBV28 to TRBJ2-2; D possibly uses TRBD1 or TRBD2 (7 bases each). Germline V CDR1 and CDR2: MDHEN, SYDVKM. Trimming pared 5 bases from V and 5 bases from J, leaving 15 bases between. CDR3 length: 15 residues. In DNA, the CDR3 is TGTGCCAGCAGTCCGACAGGGAGGGGGACCGGGGAGCTGTTTTTT. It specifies CASSPTGRGTGELFF.

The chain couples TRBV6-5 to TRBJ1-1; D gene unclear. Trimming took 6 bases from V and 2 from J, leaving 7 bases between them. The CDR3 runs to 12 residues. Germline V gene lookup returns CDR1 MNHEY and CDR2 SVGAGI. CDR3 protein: CASSDVNTEAFF. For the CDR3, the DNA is TGTGCCAGCAGCGACGTAAACACTGAAGCTTTCTTT.

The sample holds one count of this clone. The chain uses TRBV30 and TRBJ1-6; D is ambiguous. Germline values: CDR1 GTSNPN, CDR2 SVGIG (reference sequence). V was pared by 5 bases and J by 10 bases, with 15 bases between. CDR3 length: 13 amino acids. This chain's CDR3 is CAWRGPSGSPLHF. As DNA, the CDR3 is TGTGCCTGGCGCGGGCCAAGCGGGTCACCCCTCCACTTT.

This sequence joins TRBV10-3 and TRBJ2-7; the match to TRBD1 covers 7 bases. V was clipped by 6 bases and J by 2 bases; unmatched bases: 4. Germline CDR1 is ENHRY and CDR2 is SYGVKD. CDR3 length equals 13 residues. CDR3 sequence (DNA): TGTGCCATCAGACCGACAGGGACCTACGAGCAGTACTTC. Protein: CAIRPTGTYEQYF.

In nucleotides, the CDR3 is TGCGCCAGCAGCCAAGTTCTTAGCGGGGGGGCAAATGAGCAGTTCTTC. Translation gives CASSQVLSGGANEQFF. The gene calls are TRBV4-1 and TRBJ2-1, with TRBD2 matching over 11 bases. CDR3 length: 16 amino acids. In germline, CDR1 is MGHRA, CDR2 YSYEKL. V lost 1 base, J lost 7 bases, and 6 bases stayed unmatched.